The rows below give T cell receptor beta chains drawn from one sample of a study of T cells in Graves' hyperthyroidism and ophthalmopathy. TCRdb reprocessed the multiplex PCR reads via MiXCR and lists one record per CDR3 protein. The sample has roughly 650,000 distinct CDR3 sequences; more than 15% are singletons. Material: blood. The receptors were gathered from a woman between 40 and 50 years old with Graves' ophthalmopathy. CDR3s include the opening cysteine and the closing phenylalanine or tryptophan. The order of the fields is D gene, clone size, J gene, V gene, CDR3 protein, CDR3 DNA. The D gene is left open where the match is weak. Some rows have no size entry. The others give once, few or many, or a class for an expanded clone.

d_gene: .; abundance: .; j_gene: TRBJ1-2; v_gene: TRBV20-1; CDR3aa: CSARPGGDGYGYTF; CDR3nt: TGCAGTGCCCGGCCAGGAGGGGATGGCTATGGCTACACCTTC
d_gene: .; abundance: .; j_gene: TRBJ1-5; v_gene: TRBV11-2; CDR3aa: CASSLGGQGGNRPQHF; CDR3nt: TGTGCCAGCAGCTTAGGGGGGCAGGGAGGCAATCGGCCCCAGCATTTT
d_gene: TRBD2; abundance: many; j_gene: TRBJ2-7; v_gene: TRBV28; CDR3aa: CASSPGTSGAPYEQYF; CDR3nt: TGTGCCAGCAGTCCGGGGACTAGCGGGGCCCCCTACGAGCAGTACTTC
d_gene: .; abundance: few; j_gene: TRBJ2-2; v_gene: TRBV12-3/TRBV12-4; CDR3aa: CASRELGELFF; CDR3nt: TGTGCCAGCAGAGAGCTCGGGGAGCTGTTTTTT
d_gene: .; abundance: .; j_gene: TRBJ2-3; v_gene: TRBV5-6; CDR3aa: CASSLRFQSLTDTQYF; CDR3nt: TGTGCCAGCAGCTTAAGGTTCCAGAGCCTGACAGATACGCAGTATTTT
d_gene: .; abundance: many; j_gene: TRBJ2-7; v_gene: TRBV2; CDR3aa: CASSPGRNREQYF; CDR3nt: TGTGCCAGCAGTCCGGGACGAAACCGCGAGCAGTACTTC
d_gene: .; abundance: .; j_gene: TRBJ1-1; v_gene: TRBV6-1; CDR3aa: CASSEALEGLTEAFF; CDR3nt: TGTGCCAGCAGTGAAGCGCTGGAGGGCTTGACTGAAGCTTTCTTT
d_gene: TRBD1; abundance: .; j_gene: TRBJ2-5; v_gene: TRBV29-1; CDR3aa: CSVDRGVLETQYF; CDR3nt: TGCAGCGTGGACAGGGGAGTTTTAGAGACCCAGTACTTC
d_gene: .; abundance: many; j_gene: TRBJ2-7; v_gene: TRBV2; CDR3aa: CASQGLYEQYF; CDR3nt: TGTGCCAGCCAGGGCCTCTACGAGCAGTACTTC
d_gene: TRBD1; abundance: .; j_gene: TRBJ2-2; v_gene: TRBV3-1; CDR3aa: CASSSRGKTGELFF; CDR3nt: TGTGCCAGCAGTTCCAGGGGGAAGACCGGGGAGCTGTTTTTT
d_gene: .; abundance: many; j_gene: TRBJ2-5; v_gene: TRBV3-1; CDR3aa: CASSHNPRGSETQYF; CDR3nt: TGTGCCAGCAGCCATAACCCGAGGGGAAGTGAGACCCAGTACTTC
d_gene: .; abundance: many; j_gene: TRBJ2-6; v_gene: TRBV6-1; CDR3aa: CASSEAGSGANVLTF; CDR3nt: TGTGCCAGCAGTGAAGCGGGGTCTGGGGCCAACGTCCTGACTTTC
d_gene: TRBD1; abundance: many; j_gene: TRBJ2-1; v_gene: TRBV11-2; CDR3aa: CASTQLGTGYNEQFF; CDR3nt: TGTGCCAGCACCCAGCTCGGGACAGGTTACAATGAGCAGTTCTTC
d_gene: TRBD1; abundance: many; j_gene: TRBJ2-5; v_gene: TRBV11-2; CDR3aa: CASSLFTGGQETQYF; CDR3nt: TGTGCCAGCAGCTTATTTACAGGGGGCCAAGAGACCCAGTACTTC
d_gene: TRBD1; abundance: many; j_gene: TRBJ2-3; v_gene: TRBV19; CDR3aa: CASSIDRGGADTQYF; CDR3nt: TGTGCCAGTAGTATCGACAGGGGAGGCGCAGATACGCAGTATTTT
d_gene: .; abundance: many; j_gene: TRBJ1-1; v_gene: TRBV20-1; CDR3aa: CSARPRMEAFF; CDR3nt: TGCAGTGCTAGGCCTAGGATGGAAGCTTTCTTT
d_gene: .; abundance: .; j_gene: TRBJ2-3; v_gene: TRBV5-4; CDR3aa: CASSLGGASGDTQYF; CDR3nt: TGTGCCAGCAGCTTGGGGGGGGCTAGCGGAGATACGCAGTATTTT
d_gene: TRBD1; abundance: few; j_gene: TRBJ2-1; v_gene: TRBV10-3; CDR3aa: CATGQGLNEQFF; CDR3nt: TGTGCCACCGGACAGGGGTTGAATGAGCAGTTCTTC
d_gene: .; abundance: few; j_gene: TRBJ1-5; v_gene: TRBV4-1; CDR3aa: CASSQDLRGLGNQPQHF; CDR3nt: TGCGCCAGCAGCCAAGATCTACGGGGGCTCGGCAATCAGCCCCAGCATTTT
d_gene: TRBD1; abundance: few; j_gene: TRBJ1-2; v_gene: TRBV30; CDR3aa: CAWSGTGLYGYTF; CDR3nt: TGTGCCTGGAGTGGGACAGGCCTCTATGGCTACACCTTC
d_gene: TRBD1; abundance: many; j_gene: TRBJ1-2; v_gene: TRBV30; CDR3aa: CAWSGNWTGNGYTF; CDR3nt: TGTGCCTGGAGTGGAAATTGGACAGGGAATGGCTACACCTTC
d_gene: TRBD2; abundance: many; j_gene: TRBJ2-1; v_gene: TRBV11-2; CDR3aa: CASSSVAGGAYNEQFF; CDR3nt: TGTGCCAGCAGCTCCGTCGCGGGGGGCGCCTACAATGAGCAGTTCTTC
d_gene: TRBD2; abundance: .; j_gene: TRBJ2-1; v_gene: TRBV29-1; CDR3aa: CSVAELAGNEQFF; CDR3nt: TGCAGCGTTGCAGAGCTAGCGGGGAATGAGCAGTTCTTC
d_gene: .; abundance: .; j_gene: TRBJ2-7; v_gene: TRBV7-6; CDR3aa: CASSLVAVNSYEQYF; CDR3nt: TGTGCCAGCAGCTTAGTCGCCGTCAACTCCTACGAGCAGTACTTC
d_gene: .; abundance: .; j_gene: TRBJ2-7; v_gene: TRBV11-2; CDR3aa: CASSLDQGLEQYF; CDR3nt: TGTGCCAGCAGCTTAGATCAGGGCCTCGAGCAGTACTTC
d_gene: .; abundance: .; j_gene: TRBJ2-1; v_gene: TRBV9; CDR3aa: CASSGELLAPNNEQFF; CDR3nt: TGTGCCAGCAGCGGGGAACTGCTAGCGCCGAACAATGAGCAGTTCTTC
d_gene: .; abundance: many; j_gene: TRBJ1-2; v_gene: TRBV6-5; CDR3aa: CASSYSTSGSLYGYTF; CDR3nt: TGTGCCAGCAGTTACTCAACCTCCGGATCCCTCTATGGCTACACCTTC
d_gene: .; abundance: .; j_gene: TRBJ1-4; v_gene: TRBV12-3/TRBV12-4; CDR3aa: CASRDSRSRNKLFF; CDR3nt: TGTGCCAGCAGGGACAGCCGTTCCCGGAACAAACTGTTTTTT
d_gene: TRBD1; abundance: many; j_gene: TRBJ2-2; v_gene: TRBV2; CDR3aa: CASIGGAVTGELFF; CDR3nt: TGTGCCAGCATAGGGGGCGCGGTCACCGGGGAGCTGTTTTTT
d_gene: TRBD2; abundance: .; j_gene: TRBJ2-7; v_gene: TRBV20-1; CDR3aa: CSALPTAGGGREQYF; CDR3nt: TGCAGTGCTTTACCCACAGCGGGAGGGGGTCGCGAGCAGTACTTC
d_gene: .; abundance: few; j_gene: TRBJ2-3; v_gene: TRBV7-2; CDR3aa: CASSYEPQGRTQYF; CDR3nt: TGTGCCAGCAGTTATGAGCCACAGGGTAGAACGCAGTATTTT
d_gene: .; abundance: many; j_gene: TRBJ2-1; v_gene: TRBV5-1; CDR3aa: CASSVSSASSYNEQFF; CDR3nt: TGCGCCAGCAGCGTATCTAGCGCCAGCTCCTACAATGAGCAGTTCTTC
d_gene: .; abundance: few; j_gene: TRBJ2-1; v_gene: TRBV3-1; CDR3aa: CASSQAGRGIYNEQFF; CDR3nt: TGTGCCAGCAGCCAAGCTGGACGGGGGATATACAATGAGCAGTTCTTC
d_gene: .; abundance: few; j_gene: TRBJ2-3; v_gene: TRBV6-1; CDR3aa: CASSETRASTDTQYF; CDR3nt: TGTGCCAGCAGTGAAACCAGAGCTAGCACAGATACGCAGTATTTT
d_gene: .; abundance: .; j_gene: TRBJ2-1; v_gene: TRBV29-1; CDR3aa: CSVEPSPLGEQFF; CDR3nt: TGCAGCGTTGAACCTTCCCCCTTGGGTGAGCAGTTCTTC
d_gene: .; abundance: .; j_gene: TRBJ1-3; v_gene: TRBV6-5; CDR3aa: CASSSIIAAGNTIYF; CDR3nt: TGTGCCAGCAGTTCAATTATAGCAGCTGGAAACACCATATATTTT
d_gene: TRBD1; abundance: .; j_gene: TRBJ2-3; v_gene: TRBV10-3; CDR3aa: CAISEGTGETDTQYF; CDR3nt: TGTGCCATCAGTGAGGGAACAGGGGAAACAGATACGCAGTATTTT
d_gene: .; abundance: .; j_gene: TRBJ1-2; v_gene: TRBV5-6; CDR3aa: CASSLTHRAGYGYTF; CDR3nt: TGTGCCAGCAGCTTAACGCACAGGGCGGGCTATGGCTACACCTTC
d_gene: .; abundance: few; j_gene: TRBJ1-1; v_gene: TRBV3-1; CDR3aa: CASSQDRQALNTEAFF; CDR3nt: TGTGCCAGCAGCCAAGATCGTCAGGCCCTGAACACTGAAGCTTTCTTT
d_gene: .; abundance: many; j_gene: TRBJ2-5; v_gene: TRBV7-3; CDR3aa: CASSQTSQETQYF; CDR3nt: TGTGCCAGCAGCCAAACCTCCCAAGAGACCCAGTACTTC